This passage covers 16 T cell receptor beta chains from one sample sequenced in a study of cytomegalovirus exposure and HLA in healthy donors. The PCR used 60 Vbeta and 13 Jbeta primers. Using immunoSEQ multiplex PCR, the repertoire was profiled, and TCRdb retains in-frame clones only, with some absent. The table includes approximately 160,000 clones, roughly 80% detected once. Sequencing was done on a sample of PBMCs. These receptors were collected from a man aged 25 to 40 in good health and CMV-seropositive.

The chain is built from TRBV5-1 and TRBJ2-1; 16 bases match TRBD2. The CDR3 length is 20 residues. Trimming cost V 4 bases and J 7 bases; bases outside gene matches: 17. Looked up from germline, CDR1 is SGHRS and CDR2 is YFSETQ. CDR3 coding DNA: TGCGCCAGCAGCCGCCAGGGACTAGCGGGAGGGCCCACAGCCAAAAATGAGCAGTTCTTC. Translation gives CASSRQGLAGGPTAKNEQFF.

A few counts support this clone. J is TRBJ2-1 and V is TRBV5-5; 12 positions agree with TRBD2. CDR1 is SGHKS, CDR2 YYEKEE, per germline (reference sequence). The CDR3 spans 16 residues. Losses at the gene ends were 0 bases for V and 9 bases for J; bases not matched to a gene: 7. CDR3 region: CASSLGTSGVRVEQFF. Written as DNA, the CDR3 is TGTGCCAGCAGCTTGGGGACTAGCGGGGTACGGGTTGAGCAGTTCTTC.

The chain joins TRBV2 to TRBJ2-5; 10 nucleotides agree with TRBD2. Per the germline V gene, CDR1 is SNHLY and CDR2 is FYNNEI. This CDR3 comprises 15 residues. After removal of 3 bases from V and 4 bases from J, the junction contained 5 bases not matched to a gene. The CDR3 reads CASSEVAGGGETQYF. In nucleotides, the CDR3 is TGTGCCAGCAGTGAGGTAGCGGGGGGCGGAGAGACCCAGTACTTC.

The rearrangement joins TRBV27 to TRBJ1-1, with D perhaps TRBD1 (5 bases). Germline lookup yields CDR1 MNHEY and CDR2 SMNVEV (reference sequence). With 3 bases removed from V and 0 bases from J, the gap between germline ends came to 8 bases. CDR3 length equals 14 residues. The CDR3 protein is CASSFDRLNTEAFF. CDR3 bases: TGTGCCAGCAGTTTCGACAGACTGAACACTGAAGCTTTCTTT.

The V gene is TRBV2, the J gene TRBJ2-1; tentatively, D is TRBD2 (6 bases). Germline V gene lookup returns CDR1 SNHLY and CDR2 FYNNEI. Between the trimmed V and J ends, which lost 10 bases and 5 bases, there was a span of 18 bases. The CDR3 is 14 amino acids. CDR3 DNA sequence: TGTGCCACTCGCGGCATTCGGGGGAACAATGAGCAGTTCTTC. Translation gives CATRGIRGNNEQFF.

CDR3 nucleotides: TGTGCCAGCAGCCGGGCCGGGGAAGGGGAGACCCAGTACTTC. Translated, it gives CASSRAGEGETQYF. V gene TRBV5-5 combines with J gene TRBJ2-5; TRBD2 is a possible D gene (5 bases). The CDR3 is 14 amino acids. The germline V gene encodes CDR1 SGHKS and CDR2 YYEKEE (reference sequence). V was clipped by 4 bases and J by 5 bases, with 15 bases between them.

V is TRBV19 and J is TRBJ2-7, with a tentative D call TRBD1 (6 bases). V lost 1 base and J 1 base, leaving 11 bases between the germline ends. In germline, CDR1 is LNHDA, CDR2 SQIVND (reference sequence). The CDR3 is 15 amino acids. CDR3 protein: CASSIGRTDSYEQYF. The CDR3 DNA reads TGTGCCAGTAGTATAGGGCGGACAGATTCCTACGAGCAGTACTTC.

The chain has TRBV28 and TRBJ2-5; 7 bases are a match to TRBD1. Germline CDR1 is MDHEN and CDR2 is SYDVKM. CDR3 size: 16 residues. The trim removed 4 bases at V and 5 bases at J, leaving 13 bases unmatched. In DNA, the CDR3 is TGTGCCAGCAGTTCAATGACAGGGAAGGGCTGGGAGACCCAGTACTTC. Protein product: CASSSMTGKGWETQYF.

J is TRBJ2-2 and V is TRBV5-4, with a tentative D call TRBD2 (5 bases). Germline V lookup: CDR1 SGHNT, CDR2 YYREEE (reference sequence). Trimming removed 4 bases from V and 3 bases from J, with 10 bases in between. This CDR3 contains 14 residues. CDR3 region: CASSASRDTGELFF. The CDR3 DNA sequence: TGTGCCAGCAGCGCATCGAGGGACACCGGGGAGCTGTTTTTT.

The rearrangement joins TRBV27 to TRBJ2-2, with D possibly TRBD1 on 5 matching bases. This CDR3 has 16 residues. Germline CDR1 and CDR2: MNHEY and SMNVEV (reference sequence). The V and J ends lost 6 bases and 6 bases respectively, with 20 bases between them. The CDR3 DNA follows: TGTGCCAGCAGCCAAGACAGTGCGCCGCGCTCCGGGGAGCTGTTTTTT. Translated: CASSQDSAPRSGELFF.

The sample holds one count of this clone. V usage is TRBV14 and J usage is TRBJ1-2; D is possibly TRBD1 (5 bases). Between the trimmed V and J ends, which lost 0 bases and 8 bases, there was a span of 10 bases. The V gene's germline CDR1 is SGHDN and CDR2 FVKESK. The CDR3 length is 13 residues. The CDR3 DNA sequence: TGTGCCAGCAGCCAAGATGGAAGGACAGGCTACACCTTC. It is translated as CASSQDGRTGYTF. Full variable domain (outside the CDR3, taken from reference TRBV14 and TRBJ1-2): EAGVTQFPSHSVIEKGQTVTLRCDPISGHDNLYWYRRVMGKEIKFLLHFVKESKQDESGMPNNRFLAERTGGTYSTLKVQPAELEDSGVYFCASSQDGRTGYTFGSGTRLTVV.

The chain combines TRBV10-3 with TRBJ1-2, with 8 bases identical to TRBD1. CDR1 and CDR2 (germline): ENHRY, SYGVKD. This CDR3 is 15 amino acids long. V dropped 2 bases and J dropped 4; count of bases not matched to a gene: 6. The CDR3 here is CAISEPQGVVYGYTF. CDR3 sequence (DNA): TGTGCCATCAGTGAGCCACAGGGGGTTGTCTATGGCTACACCTTC.

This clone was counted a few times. The CDR3 sequence is CASSVPILAGAYEQYF. In nucleotides, the CDR3 is TGTGCCAGCAGCGTGCCCATACTAGCGGGGGCCTACGAGCAGTACTTC. V is TRBV9 and J is TRBJ2-7; TRBD2 matches at 11 bases. The CDR3 totals 16 residues. Germline values: CDR1 SGDLS, CDR2 YYNGEE. V was clipped by 2 bases and J by 2 bases; unmatched bases: 6.

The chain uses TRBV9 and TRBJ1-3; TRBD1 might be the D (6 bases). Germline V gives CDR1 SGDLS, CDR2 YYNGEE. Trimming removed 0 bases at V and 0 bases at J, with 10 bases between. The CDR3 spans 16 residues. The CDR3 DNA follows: TGTGCCAGCAGCGTAGTTGGGACACACTCTGGAAACACCATATATTTT. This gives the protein CASSVVGTHSGNTIYF.

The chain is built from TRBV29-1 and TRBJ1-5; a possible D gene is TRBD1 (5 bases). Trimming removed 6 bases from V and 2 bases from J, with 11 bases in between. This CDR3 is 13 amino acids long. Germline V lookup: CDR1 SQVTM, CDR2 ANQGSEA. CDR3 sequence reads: CSVKLGGNQPQHF. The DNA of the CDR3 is TGCAGCGTCAAGTTAGGGGGCAATCAGCCCCAGCATTTT.

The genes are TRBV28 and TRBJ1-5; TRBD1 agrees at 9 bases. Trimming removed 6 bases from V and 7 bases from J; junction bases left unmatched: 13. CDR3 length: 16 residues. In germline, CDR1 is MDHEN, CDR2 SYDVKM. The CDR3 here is CASSAPPYGQGQPQHF. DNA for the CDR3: TGTGCCAGCAGCGCACCCCCTTACGGACAGGGGCAGCCCCAGCATTTT.